The clone carrying this T cell receptor (beta chain) was recorded at least ten times. Its antigen is unknown. The trim removed 1 base at V and 2 bases at J, leaving 9 bases unmatched. Germline CDR1 and CDR2: SGHVS and FQNEAQ. The CDR3 covers 18 residues. Researchers made TCR beta libraries by using iRepertoire HTBI primers and running Arm-PCR on CDR3 regions. Via MiXCR, TCRdb re-called the multiplex PCR reads, giving one row per CDR3 protein. The data show 400,000 or so distinct CDR3 sequences, roughly 20% seen once. The data stem from a study of regulatory T cells in long-lasting Graves disease. At the level of the study: Treatment with antithyroid drugs for over 5 years, together with positive TSH receptor antibodies, meant persistent Graves' disease.

Study results and caveats: Possibly, accuracy suffered from the small sample size. TCR diversity was lower in persistent Graves' patients (versus newly diagnosed ones).

Time point denoted: persistent/refractory GD, antithyroid drugs over 5 years with positive TRAb. The TCR library was prepared using RNA isolated from PBMCs. The genes are TRBV7-8 and TRBJ2-2; 8 nucleotides align to TRBD2. The sample consisted of peripheral blood mononuclear cells (PBMCs), taken when the disease was refractory, from a patient treated with antithyroid drugs. The source of this sequence is a female donor with Graves disease. In DNA form, the CDR3 reads TGTGCCAGCAGCTTAGTTCTCCAGCGGGAGTTTAACACCGGGGAGCTGTTTTTT. This gives the protein CASSLVLQREFNTGELFF.